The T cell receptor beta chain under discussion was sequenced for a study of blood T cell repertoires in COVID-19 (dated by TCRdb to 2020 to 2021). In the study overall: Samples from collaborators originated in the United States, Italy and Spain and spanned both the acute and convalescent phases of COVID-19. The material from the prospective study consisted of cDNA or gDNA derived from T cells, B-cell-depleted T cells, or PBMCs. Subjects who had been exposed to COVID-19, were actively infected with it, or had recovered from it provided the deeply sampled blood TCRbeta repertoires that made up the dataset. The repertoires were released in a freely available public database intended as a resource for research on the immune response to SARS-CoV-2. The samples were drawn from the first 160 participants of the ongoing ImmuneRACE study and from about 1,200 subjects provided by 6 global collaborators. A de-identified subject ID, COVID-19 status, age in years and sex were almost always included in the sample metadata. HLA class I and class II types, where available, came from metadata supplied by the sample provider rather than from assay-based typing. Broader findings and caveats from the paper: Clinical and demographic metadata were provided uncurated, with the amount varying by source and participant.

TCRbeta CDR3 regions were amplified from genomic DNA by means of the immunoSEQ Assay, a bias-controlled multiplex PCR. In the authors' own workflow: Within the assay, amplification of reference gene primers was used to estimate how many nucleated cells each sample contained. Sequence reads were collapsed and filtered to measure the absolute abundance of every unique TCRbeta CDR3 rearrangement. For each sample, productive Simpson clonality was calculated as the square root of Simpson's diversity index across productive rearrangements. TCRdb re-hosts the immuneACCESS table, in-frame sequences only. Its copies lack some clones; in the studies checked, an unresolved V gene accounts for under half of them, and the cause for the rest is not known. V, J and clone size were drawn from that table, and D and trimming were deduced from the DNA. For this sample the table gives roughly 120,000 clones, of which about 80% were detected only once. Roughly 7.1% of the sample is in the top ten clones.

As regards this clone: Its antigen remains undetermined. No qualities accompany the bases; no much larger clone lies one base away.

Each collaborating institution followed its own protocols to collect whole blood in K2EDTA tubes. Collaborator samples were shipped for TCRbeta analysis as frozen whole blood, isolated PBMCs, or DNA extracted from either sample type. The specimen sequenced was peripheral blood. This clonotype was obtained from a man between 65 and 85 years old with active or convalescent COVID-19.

The DNA sequence is given as TGTGCCAGTAGTATGAGGGGGGGCAGTCAGCCCCAGCATTTT. This sequence encodes CASSMRGGSQPQHF. The chain was built from TRBV19 and TRBJ1-5, with TRBD1 tentatively as D gene (6 bases match). The CDR3 runs 14 amino acids, cysteine and phenylalanine included. This entry keeps only the CDR3 DNA: 42 bases, framed from base 1. The trim is 3 bases for V and 6 bases for J, with a gap of 12 bases between the germline ends. For CDR1 and CDR2, the germline V gene (reference sequence) lists LNHDA and SQIVND.